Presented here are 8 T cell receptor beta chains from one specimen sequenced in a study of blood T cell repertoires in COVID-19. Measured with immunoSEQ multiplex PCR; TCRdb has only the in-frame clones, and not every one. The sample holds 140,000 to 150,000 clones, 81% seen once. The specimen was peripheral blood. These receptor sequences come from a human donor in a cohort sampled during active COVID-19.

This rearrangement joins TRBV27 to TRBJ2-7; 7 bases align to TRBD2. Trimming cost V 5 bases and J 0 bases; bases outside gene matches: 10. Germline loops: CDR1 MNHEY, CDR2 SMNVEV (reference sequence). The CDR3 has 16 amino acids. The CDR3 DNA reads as TGTGCCAGCAGTCCAACTAGCGCGAAGGGCTCCTACGAGCAGTACTTC. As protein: CASSPTSAKGSYEQYF.

The DNA of the CDR3 is TGTGCCAGCAGCACGGGCGGGACCTACGAGCAGTACTTC. Translated, it gives CASSTGGTYEQYF. The chain employs TRBV7-9 and TRBJ2-7; D possibly corresponds to TRBD2 (6 bases). This CDR3 has 13 amino acids. The germline CDR1 and CDR2 sequences are SEHNR and FQNEAQ (reference sequence). Trimming took 5 bases from V and 2 from J, leaving 10 bases between them. Combining the CDR3 with reference TRBV7-9 and TRBJ2-7 gives the whole variable domain DTGVSQNPRHKITKRGQNVTFRCDPISEHNRLYWYRQTLGQGPEFLTYFQNEAQLEKSRLLSDRFSAERPKGSFSTLEIQRTEQGDSAMYLCASSTGGTYEQYFGPGTRLTVT.

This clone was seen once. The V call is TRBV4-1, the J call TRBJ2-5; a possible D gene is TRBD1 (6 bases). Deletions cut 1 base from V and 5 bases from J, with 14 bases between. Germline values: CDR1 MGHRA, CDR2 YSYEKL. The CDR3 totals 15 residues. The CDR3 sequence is CASSQGNRVSETQYF. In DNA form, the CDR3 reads TGCGCCAGCAGCCAAGGAAACAGGGTTTCGGAGACCCAGTACTTC.

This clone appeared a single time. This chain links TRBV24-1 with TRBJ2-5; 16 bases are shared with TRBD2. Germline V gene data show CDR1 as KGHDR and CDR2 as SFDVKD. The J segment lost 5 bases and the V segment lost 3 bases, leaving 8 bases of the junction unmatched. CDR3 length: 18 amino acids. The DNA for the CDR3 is TGTGCCACCAGTGATCCCGGGACTAGCGGGAGGGCCGCGGAGACCCAGTACTTC. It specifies CATSDPGTSGRAAETQYF.

The CDR3 coding sequence is TGTGCCAGCCGTACAGGGGGCGCCCCGGGCGGGGAGCTGTTTTTT. Translating gives CASRTGGAPGGELFF. V usage is TRBV9 and J usage is TRBJ2-2; TRBD1 agrees at 9 bases. The CDR3 covers 15 residues. Germline loops: CDR1 SGDLS, CDR2 YYNGEE. The junction had 11 bases not matched to a gene; V was cut back by 7 bases and J by 7 bases.

The CDR3 nucleotides read TGTGCCAGCATTCAGGGGCTCGGCTCCTACGAGCAGTACTTC. It specifies CASIQGLGSYEQYF. The chain links TRBV6-5 to TRBJ2-7; TRBD1 might be the D (6 bases). There are 14 residues in the CDR3. With 7 bases removed from V and 0 bases from J, the gap between germline ends came to 13 bases. Germline-derived CDR1 and CDR2 are MNHEY and SVGAGI.

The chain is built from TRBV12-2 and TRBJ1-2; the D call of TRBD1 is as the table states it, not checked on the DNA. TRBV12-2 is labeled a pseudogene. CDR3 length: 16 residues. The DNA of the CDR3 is TGTGCAAGTCGCTTCGATAAGGGGACAGGGGTTTATGGCTACACCTTC. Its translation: CASRFDKGTGVYGYTF.

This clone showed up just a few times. The CDR3 reads CASSSTGGDSIQYF. CDR3 DNA sequence: TGTGCCAGCAGCTCCACAGGGGGCGATAGCATTCAGTACTTC. The chain has TRBV7-2 and TRBJ2-4; 9 bases agree with TRBD1. CDR3 length: 14 residues. Germline CDR1 reads SGHTA; CDR2 reads FQGNSA. V was clipped by 4 bases and J by 9 bases; unmatched bases: 7. The full variable domain, in which reference TRBV7-2 and TRBJ2-4 provide the parts outside the CDR3, is GAGVSQSPSNKVTEKGKDVELRCDPISGHTALYWYRQSLGQGLEFLIYFQGNSAPDKSGLPSDRFSAERTGGSVSTLTIQRTQQEDSAVYLCASSSTGGDSIQYFGAGTRLSVL.